This T cell receptor (beta chain) was retrieved from a study of vaccination and CD4 T cells after COVID-19. The time point: late sampling 161 to 241 days after vaccination in a few convalescent patients. Using its own MiXCR run on the PCR reads, TCRdb lists one record per CDR3 protein. The table shows over 25,000 distinct CDR3 sequences, with roughly 45% occurring only once. The input for sequencing was CD4+ T cells from blood, taken about 7 months after SARS-CoV-2 vaccination. The clonotype comes from a human donor who had recovered from COVID-19.

The CDR3 region has the DNA TGTGCCAGCAGTTTGGTAGCGCACAGCACAGATACGCAGTATTTT. It is translated as CASSLVAHSTDTQYF. This chain connects TRBV28 to TRBJ2-3; a weak D match, TRBD2 (5 bases). Trimming left V 3 bases short and J 0 bases short, with 10 bases between. The CDR3 is 15 amino acids. The germline V gene has CDR1 MDHEN and CDR2 SYDVKM.